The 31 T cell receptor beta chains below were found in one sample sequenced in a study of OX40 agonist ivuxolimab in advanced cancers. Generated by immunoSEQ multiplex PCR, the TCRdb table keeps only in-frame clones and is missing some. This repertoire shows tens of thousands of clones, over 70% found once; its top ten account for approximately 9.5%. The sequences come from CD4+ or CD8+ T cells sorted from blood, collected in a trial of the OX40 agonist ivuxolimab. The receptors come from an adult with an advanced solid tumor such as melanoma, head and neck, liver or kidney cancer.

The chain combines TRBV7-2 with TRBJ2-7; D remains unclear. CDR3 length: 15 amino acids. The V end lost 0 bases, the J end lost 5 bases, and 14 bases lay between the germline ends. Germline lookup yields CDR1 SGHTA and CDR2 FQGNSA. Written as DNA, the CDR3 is TGTGCCAGCAGCTTAGCGTCCCGGCTTCCCCACGAGCAGTACTTC. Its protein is CASSLASRLPHEQYF. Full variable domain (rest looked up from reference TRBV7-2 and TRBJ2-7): GAGVSQSPSNKVTEKGKDVELRCDPISGHTALYWYRQSLGQGLEFLIYFQGNSAPDKSGLPSDRFSAERTGGSVSTLTIQRTQQEDSAVYLCASSLASRLPHEQYFGPGTRLTVT.

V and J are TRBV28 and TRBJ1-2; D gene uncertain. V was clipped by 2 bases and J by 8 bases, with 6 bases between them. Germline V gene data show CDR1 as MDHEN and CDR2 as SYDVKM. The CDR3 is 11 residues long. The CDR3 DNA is TGTGCCAGCAGTTTAGGGGAAGGCTACACCTTC. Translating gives CASSLGEGYTF.

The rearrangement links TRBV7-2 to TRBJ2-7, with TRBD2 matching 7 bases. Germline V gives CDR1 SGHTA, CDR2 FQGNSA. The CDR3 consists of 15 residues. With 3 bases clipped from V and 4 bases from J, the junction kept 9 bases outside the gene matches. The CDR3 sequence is CASSFGAGRTYEQYF. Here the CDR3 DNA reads TGTGCCAGCAGCTTCGGAGCGGGAAGAACTTACGAGCAGTACTTC.

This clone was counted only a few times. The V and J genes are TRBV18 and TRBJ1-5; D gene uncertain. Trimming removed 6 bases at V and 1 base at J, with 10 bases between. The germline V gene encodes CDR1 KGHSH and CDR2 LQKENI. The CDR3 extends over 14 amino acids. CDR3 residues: CASSQDSSNQPQHF. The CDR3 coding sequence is TGTGCCAGCTCGCAAGATAGCAGCAATCAGCCCCAGCATTTT.

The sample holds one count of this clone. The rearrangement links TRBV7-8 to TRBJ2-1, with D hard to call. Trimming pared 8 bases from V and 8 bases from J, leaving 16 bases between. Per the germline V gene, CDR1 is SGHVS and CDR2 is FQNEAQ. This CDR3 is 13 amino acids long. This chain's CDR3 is CASQALTSDEQFF. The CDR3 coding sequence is TGTGCCAGCCAAGCCTTAACTTCGGATGAGCAGTTCTTC.

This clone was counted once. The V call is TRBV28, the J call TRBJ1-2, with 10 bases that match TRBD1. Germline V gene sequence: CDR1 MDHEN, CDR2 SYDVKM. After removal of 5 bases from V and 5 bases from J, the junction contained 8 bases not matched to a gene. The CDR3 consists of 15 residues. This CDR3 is CASSPPRQGAYGYTF. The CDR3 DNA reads TGTGCCAGCAGTCCCCCCCGACAGGGGGCGTATGGCTACACCTTC.

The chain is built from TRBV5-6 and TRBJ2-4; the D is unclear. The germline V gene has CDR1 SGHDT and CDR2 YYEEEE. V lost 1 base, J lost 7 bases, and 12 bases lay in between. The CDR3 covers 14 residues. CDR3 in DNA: TGTGCCAGCAGCTTGTTACTGGCCCAGAACATTCAGTACTTC. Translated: CASSLLLAQNIQYF. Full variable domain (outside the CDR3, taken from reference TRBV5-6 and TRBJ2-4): DAGVTQSPTHLIKTRGQQVTLRCSPKSGHDTVSWYQQALGQGPQFIFQYYEEEERQRGNFPDRFSGHQFPNYSSELNVNALLLGDSALYLCASSLLLAQNIQYFGAGTRLSVL.

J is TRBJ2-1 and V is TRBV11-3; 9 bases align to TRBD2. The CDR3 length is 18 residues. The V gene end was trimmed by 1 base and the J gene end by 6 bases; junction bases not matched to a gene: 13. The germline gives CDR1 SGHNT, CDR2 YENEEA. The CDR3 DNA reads TGTGCCAGCAGCTTAGGCAGAAGACTAGCGGCGGAAGTCAATGAGCAGTTCTTC. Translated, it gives CASSLGRRLAAEVNEQFF.

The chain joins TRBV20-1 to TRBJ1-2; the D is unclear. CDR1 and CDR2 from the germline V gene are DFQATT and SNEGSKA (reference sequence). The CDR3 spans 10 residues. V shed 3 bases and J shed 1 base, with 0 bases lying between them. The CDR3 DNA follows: TGCAGTGCTAGTAACTATGGCTACACCTTC. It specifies CSASNYGYTF.

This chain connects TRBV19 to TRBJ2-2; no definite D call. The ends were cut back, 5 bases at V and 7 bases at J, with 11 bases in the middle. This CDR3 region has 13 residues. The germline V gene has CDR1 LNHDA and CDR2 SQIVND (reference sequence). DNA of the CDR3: TGTGCCAGTAGTCAAAGGGTTAGCGGGGAGCTGTTTTTT. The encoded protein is CASSQRVSGELFF.

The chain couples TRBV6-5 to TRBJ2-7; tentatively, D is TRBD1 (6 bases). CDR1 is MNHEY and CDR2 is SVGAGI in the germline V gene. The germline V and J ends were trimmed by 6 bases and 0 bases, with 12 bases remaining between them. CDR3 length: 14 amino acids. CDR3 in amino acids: CASSRTASSYEQYF. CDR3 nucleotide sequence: TGTGCCAGCAGCAGGACAGCGAGCTCCTACGAGCAGTACTTC.

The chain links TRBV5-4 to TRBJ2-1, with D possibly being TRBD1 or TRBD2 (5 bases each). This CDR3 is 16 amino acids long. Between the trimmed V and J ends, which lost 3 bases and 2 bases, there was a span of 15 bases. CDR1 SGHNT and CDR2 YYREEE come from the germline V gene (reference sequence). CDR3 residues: CASSYLTGTTYNEQFF. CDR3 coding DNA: TGTGCCAGCAGCTACTTAACCGGGACGACCTACAATGAGCAGTTCTTC. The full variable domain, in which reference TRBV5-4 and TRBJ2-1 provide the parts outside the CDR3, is ETGVTQSPTHLIKTRGQQVTLRCSSQSGHNTVSWYQQALGQGPQFIFQYYREEENGRGNFPPRFSGLQFPNYSSELNVNALELDDSALYLCASSYLTGTTYNEQFFGPGTRLTVL.

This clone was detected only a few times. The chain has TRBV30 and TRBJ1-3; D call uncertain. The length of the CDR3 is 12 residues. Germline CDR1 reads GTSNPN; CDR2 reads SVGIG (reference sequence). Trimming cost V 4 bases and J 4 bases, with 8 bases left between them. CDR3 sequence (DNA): TGTGCCTGGATGGCAACAGGAAACACCATATATTTT. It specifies CAWMATGNTIYF.

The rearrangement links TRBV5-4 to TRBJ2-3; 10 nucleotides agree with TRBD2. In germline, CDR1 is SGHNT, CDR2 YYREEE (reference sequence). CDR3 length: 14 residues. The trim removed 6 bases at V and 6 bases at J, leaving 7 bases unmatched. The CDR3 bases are TGTGCCAGCATCCCCCAGCGGGGGGGGGATACGCAGTATTTT. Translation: CASIPQRGGDTQYF.

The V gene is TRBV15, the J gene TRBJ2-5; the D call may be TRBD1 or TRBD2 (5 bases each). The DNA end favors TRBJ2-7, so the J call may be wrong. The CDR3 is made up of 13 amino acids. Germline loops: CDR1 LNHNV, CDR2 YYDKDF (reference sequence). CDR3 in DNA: TGTGCCTCCGGGGCCGGGTTGGCGGACGAGCAGTACTTC. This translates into CASGAGLADEQYF.

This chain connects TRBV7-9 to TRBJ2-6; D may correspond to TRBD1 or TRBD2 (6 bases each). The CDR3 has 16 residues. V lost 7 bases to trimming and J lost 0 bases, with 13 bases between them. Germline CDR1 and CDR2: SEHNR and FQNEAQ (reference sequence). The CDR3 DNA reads TGTGCCAGCATCTATAGGGGGGACTCTGGGGCCAACGTCCTGACTTTC. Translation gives CASIYRGDSGANVLTF.

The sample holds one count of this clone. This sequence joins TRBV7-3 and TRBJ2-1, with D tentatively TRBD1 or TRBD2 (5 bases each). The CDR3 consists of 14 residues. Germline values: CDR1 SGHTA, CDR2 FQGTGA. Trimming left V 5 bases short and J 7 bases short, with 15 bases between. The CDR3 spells CASSEPGPLNEQFF. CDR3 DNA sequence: TGTGCCAGCAGCGAACCGGGACCCCTGAATGAGCAGTTCTTC.

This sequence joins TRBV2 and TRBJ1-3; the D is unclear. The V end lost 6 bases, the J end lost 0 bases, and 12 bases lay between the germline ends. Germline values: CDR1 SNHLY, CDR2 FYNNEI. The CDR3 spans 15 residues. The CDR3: CASRPPASSGNTIYF. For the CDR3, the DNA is TGTGCCAGCAGGCCACCGGCAAGCTCTGGAAACACCATATATTTT.

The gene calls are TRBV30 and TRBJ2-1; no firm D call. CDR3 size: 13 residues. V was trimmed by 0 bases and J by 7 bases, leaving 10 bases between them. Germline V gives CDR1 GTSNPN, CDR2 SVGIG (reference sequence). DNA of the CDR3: TGTGCCTGGAGTGTACTCTCCGGGAATGAGCAGTTCTTC. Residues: CAWSVLSGNEQFF.

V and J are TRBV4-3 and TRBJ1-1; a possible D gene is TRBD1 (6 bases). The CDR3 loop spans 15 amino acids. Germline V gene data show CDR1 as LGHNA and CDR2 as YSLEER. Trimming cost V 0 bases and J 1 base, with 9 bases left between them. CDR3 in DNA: TGCGCCAGCAGCCAAGAAGGGGGTTGGAACACTGAAGCTTTCTTT. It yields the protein CASSQEGGWNTEAFF.

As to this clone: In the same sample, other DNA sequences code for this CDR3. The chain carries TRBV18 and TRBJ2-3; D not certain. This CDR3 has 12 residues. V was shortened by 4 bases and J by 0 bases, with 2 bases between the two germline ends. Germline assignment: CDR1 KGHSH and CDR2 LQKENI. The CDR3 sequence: CASSQSTDTQYF. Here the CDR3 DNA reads TGTGCCAGCTCACAAAGCACAGATACGCAGTATTTT.

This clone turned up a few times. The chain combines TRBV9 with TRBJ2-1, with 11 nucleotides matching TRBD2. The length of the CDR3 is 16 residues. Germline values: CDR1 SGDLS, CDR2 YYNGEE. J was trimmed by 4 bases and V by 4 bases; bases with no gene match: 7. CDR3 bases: TGTGCCAGCAGCCTTGATAGCGGGAGGGGGTACAATGAGCAGTTCTTC. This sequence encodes CASSLDSGRGYNEQFF.

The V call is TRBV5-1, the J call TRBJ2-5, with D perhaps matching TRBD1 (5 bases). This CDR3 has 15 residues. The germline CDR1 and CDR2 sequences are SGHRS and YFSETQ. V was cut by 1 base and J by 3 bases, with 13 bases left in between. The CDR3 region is CASSLFQTVEETQYF. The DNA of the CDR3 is TGCGCCAGCAGCTTGTTTCAGACAGTGGAAGAGACCCAGTACTTC.

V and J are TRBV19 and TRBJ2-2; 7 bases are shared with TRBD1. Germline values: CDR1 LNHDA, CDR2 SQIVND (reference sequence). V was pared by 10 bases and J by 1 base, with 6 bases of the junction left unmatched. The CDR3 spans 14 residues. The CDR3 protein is CATTDRVNTGELFF. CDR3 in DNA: TGTGCCACCACCGACAGGGTGAACACCGGGGAGCTGTTTTTT.

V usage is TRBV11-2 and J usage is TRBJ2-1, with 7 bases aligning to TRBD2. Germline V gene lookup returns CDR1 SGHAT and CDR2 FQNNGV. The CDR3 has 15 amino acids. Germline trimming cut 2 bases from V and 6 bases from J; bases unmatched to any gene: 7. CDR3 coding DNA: TGTGCCAGCAGCTTAAGTGGGAGGGTGGGCAATGAGCAGTTCTTC. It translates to CASSLSGRVGNEQFF.

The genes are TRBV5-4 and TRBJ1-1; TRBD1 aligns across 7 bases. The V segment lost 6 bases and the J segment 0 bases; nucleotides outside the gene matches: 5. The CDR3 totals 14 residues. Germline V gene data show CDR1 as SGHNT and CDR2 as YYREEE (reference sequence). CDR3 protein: CASTGDRVNTEAFF. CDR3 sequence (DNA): TGTGCCAGCACCGGAGACAGGGTGAACACTGAAGCTTTCTTT.

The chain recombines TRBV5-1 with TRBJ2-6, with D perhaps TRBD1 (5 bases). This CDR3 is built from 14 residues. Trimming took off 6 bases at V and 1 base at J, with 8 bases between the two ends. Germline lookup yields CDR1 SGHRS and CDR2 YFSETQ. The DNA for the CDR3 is TGCGCCAGCACAAAGGGGTCTGGGGCCAACGTCCTGACTTTC. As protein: CASTKGSGANVLTF.

CDR3 sequence: CASSQTPYIAESSTDTQYF. CDR3 in DNA: TGTGCCAGCAGCCAGACCCCATATATAGCGGAGTCGAGCACAGATACGCAGTATTTT. The chain uses TRBV13 and TRBJ2-3; the D gene is possibly TRBD2 (6 bases). The germline CDR1 and CDR2 sequences are PRHDT and FYEKMQ (reference sequence). V lost 5 bases to trimming and J lost 0 bases, with 24 bases between them. This CDR3 is 19 amino acids long.

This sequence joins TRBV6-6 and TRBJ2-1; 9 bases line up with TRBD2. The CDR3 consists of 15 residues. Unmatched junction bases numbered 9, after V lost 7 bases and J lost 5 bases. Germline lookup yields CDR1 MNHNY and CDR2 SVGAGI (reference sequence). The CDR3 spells CASIYGGLADNEQFF. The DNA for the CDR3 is TGTGCCAGCATCTACGGGGGACTAGCCGACAATGAGCAGTTCTTC.

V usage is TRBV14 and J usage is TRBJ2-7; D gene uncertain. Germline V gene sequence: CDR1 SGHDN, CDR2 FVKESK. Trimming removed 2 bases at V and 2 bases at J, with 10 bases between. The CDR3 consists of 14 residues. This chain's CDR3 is CASSQPRRPYEQYF. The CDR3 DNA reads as TGTGCCAGCAGCCAACCACGTAGACCCTACGAGCAGTACTTC.

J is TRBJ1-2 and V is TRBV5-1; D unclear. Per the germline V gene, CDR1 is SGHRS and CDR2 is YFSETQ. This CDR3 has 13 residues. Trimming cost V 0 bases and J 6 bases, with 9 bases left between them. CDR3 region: CASSLESSHGYTF. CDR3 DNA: TGCGCCAGCAGCTTGGAAAGCAGTCATGGCTACACCTTC.